These T cell receptor beta chains were read from a single sample in a study of T cell responses to AZD1222 COVID-19 vaccine. Only in-frame clones appear in the TCRdb table, and some are missing; sequencing was by immunoSEQ multiplex PCR. There are some 120,000 clones in the sample; 80% to 85% occur only once, and about 9.7% lies in the top ten. The sequencing here drew on peripheral blood, taken on day 0 of AZD1222 vaccination. The receptors were sampled from an adult in good health. CDR3s include the opening cysteine and the closing phenylalanine or tryptophan. Each record gives: CDR3 protein, CDR3 DNA, D gene, J gene, V gene, clone size. D genes are given only for firm matches. Rows may omit the clone size; those that give it use once, few, many or a size class.

CASSGGAGSNQPQHF,TGTGCCAGCAGCGGGGGGGCGGGCAGCAATCAGCCCCAGCATTTT,.,TRBJ1-5,TRBV7-2,.
CASSVVAGQQYF,TGTGCCAGCAGCGTAGTAGCAGGGCAGCAGTACTTC,.,TRBJ2-7,TRBV9,.
CASSSRAYEQYF,TGTGCCAGCAGTTCTCGGGCCTACGAGCAGTACTTC,.,TRBJ2-7,TRBV6-5,.
CASYREGGEKLFF,TGTGCCAGCTACCGCGAAGGGGGAGAAAAACTGTTTTTT,.,TRBJ1-4,TRBV28,.
CASSQLARTDTQYF,TGCGCCAGCAGCCAACTAGCGAGGACAGATACGCAGTATTTT,.,TRBJ2-3,TRBV4-3,.
CASSTAGTSGRNEQFF,TGTGCCAGCAGTACCGCTGGGACTAGCGGGAGGAATGAGCAGTTCTTC,TRBD2,TRBJ2-1,TRBV28,.
CASSSKGVRAHKGDTEAFF,TGTGCCAGCAGCTCGAAGGGCGTCCGGGCCCACAAAGGGGACACTGAAGCTTTCTTT,.,TRBJ1-1,TRBV7-2,.
CSVKGGEGCCEQYF,TGCAGCGTGAAGGGAGGGGAGGGTTGCTGCGAGCAGTACTTC,TRBD2,TRBJ2-7,TRBV29-1,.
CASSPGQGGGYTF,TGTGCCAGCAGCCCCGGACAGGGAGGTGGCTACACCTTC,TRBD1,TRBJ1-2,TRBV7-2,.
CASSSVLYEQYF,TGTGCCAGCAGCTCTGTGCTCTACGAGCAGTACTTC,.,TRBJ2-7,TRBV7-9,.
CASSIDGTGGNNEQFF,TGTGCCAGTAGTATAGATGGGACAGGGGGTAACAATGAGCAGTTCTTC,TRBD1,TRBJ2-1,TRBV19,.
CASSLGRGRGVGTDTQYF,TGTGCCAGCAGCTTAGGGCGGGGCCGGGGAGTGGGCACAGATACGCAGTATTTT,.,TRBJ2-3,TRBV11-2,.
CASSQGTSGGLSTDTQYF,TGTGCCAGCAGTCAGGGGACTAGCGGGGGGCTAAGCACAGATACGCAGTATTTT,TRBD2,TRBJ2-3,TRBV28,.
CASSSFPASNEQFF,TGTGCCAGCAGCTCATTCCCGGCTAGCAATGAGCAGTTCTTC,.,TRBJ2-1,TRBV3-1/TRBV3-2,few
CASSEDGTYGYTF,TGTGCCAGCAGTGAAGACGGGACTTATGGCTACACCTTC,.,TRBJ1-2,TRBV6-1,.
CASSFWRQETQYF,TGTGCCAGCAGCTTTTGGCGGCAAGAGACCCAGTACTTC,.,TRBJ2-5,TRBV5-6,.
CASSQDPTYEQYF,TGTGCCAGCAGCCAAGATCCTACCTACGAGCAGTACTTC,.,TRBJ2-7,TRBV3-1/TRBV3-2,.
CASSLGVRTDTQYF,TGTGCCAGCAGCTTGGGGGTCCGCACAGATACGCAGTATTTT,.,TRBJ2-3,TRBV7-9,.
CASRPRGGRDEKLFF,TGTGCCAGTAGGCCAAGGGGGGGCCGGGACGAAAAACTGTTTTTT,.,TRBJ1-4,TRBV19,.
CASSYLQTSYNSPLHF,TGTGCCAGCAGTTACTTGCAGACCTCCTATAATTCACCCCTCCACTTT,.,TRBJ1-6,TRBV6-5,.
CASSEGSRKLFF,TGTGCCAGCAGTGAAGGGAGCCGAAAACTGTTTTTT,.,TRBJ1-4,TRBV2,.
CASSLSRETQYF,TGTGCCAGCAGCTTATCCCGTGAGACCCAGTACTTC,.,TRBJ2-5,TRBV7-8,.
CASSQVSSPLHF,TGTGCCAGCAGCCAAGTTTCTTCGCCCCTCCACTTT,.,TRBJ1-6,TRBV3-1/TRBV3-2,.
CASSFGSSYEQYF,TGCGCCAGCAGCTTTGGCAGCTCCTACGAGCAGTACTTC,.,TRBJ2-7,TRBV5-1,once
CASSLSGPTEAFF,TGTGCCAGCAGTTTATCGGGGCCCACTGAAGCTTTCTTT,.,TRBJ1-1,TRBV28,.
CASSLDAARGQPQHF,TGCGCCAGCAGCTTGGATGCGGCTCGGGGGCAGCCCCAGCATTTT,.,TRBJ1-5,TRBV5-1,.
CASNKRTEAFF,TGTGCCAGCAACAAAAGGACTGAAGCTTTCTTT,.,TRBJ1-1,TRBV28,.
CSVGLAPGRTRMQYF,TGCAGCGTTGGTTTAGCGCCAGGTCGGACGCGGATGCAGTACTTC,.,TRBJ2-7,TRBV29-1,.
CAISGRASGSGGNEQFF,TGTGCCATCAGTGGGCGGGCTAGCGGGAGCGGCGGCAATGAGCAGTTCTTC,TRBD2,TRBJ2-1,TRBV10-3,.
CASSQDSAAGYTF,TGTGCCAGCTCACAGGACAGCGCGGCGGGCTACACCTTC,.,TRBJ1-2,TRBV18,few
CASSLRTNSNQPQHF,TGTGCCAGCTCACTCAGGACTAATAGCAATCAGCCCCAGCATTTT,.,TRBJ1-5,TRBV2,.
CASSLKRGGNNSPLHF,TGTGCCAGCAGCTTAAAGAGGGGGGGTAATAATTCACCCCTCCACTTT,.,TRBJ1-6,TRBV5-4,.
CASSLLTSGGDQETQYF,TGTGCCAGCAGTTTACTTACTAGCGGGGGGGATCAAGAGACCCAGTACTTC,TRBD2,TRBJ2-5,TRBV28,.
CAISVLTPAGTGELFF,TGTGCCATCAGTGTCCTCACCCCGGCGGGCACCGGGGAGCTGTTTTTT,.,TRBJ2-2,TRBV10-3,.
CASSSTSRHEQYF,TGTGCCAGCAGTTCGACTAGTCGCCACGAGCAGTACTTC,.,TRBJ2-7,TRBV6-5,.
CASSLGRSPYNEQFF,TGTGCCAGCAGCTTAGGGAGATCGCCCTACAATGAGCAGTTCTTC,.,TRBJ2-1,TRBV11-3,.